This T cell receptor beta chain is drawn from a study of cytomegalovirus exposure and HLA in healthy donors. With respect to this clone: Its antigen is unknown.

J was trimmed by 11 bases and V by 3 bases; bases with no gene match: 10. The CDR3 covers 13 residues. Germline V CDR1 and CDR2: SQVTM, ANQGSEA. Use of 60 Vbeta and 13 Jbeta primers characterized the PCR. The data were produced by immunoSEQ multiplex PCR, yet TCRdb's version contains in-frame clones alone and is incomplete. The sample's table shows around 150,000 clones. Study-wide results and limits: Sequencing depth across donors, presence/absence analyses assumed, was roughly uniform.

This chain links TRBV29-1 with TRBJ2-1; 7 bases line up with TRBD1. The receptor's source is a woman aged 60-70 years in good health and CMV-seronegative. Sequenced input: PBMCs. CDR3 coding DNA: TGCAGCGTTGATCAGGACAGGTTCGCCAAGCAGTTCTTC. It translates to CSVDQDRFAKQFF.